Presented here are 17 T cell receptor beta chains from one specimen sequenced in a study of blood T cell repertoires in COVID-19. Clones were read by immunoSEQ multiplex PCR, and TCRdb kept only the in-frame ones, dropping some. The data show about 190,000 clones, 70% to 90% seen once. The sequencing input was peripheral blood. The receptors come from a woman aged 70 to 79 with active or convalescent COVID-19.

This chain connects TRBV18 to TRBJ1-5, with D maybe TRBD1 (5 bases). Germline loops: CDR1 KGHSH, CDR2 LQKENI. Trimming removed 3 bases from V and 1 base from J, with 10 bases in between. The CDR3 contains 15 residues. CDR3: CASSPGRVSNQPQHF. The CDR3 nucleotides read TGTGCCAGCTCACCGGGCAGGGTGAGCAATCAGCCCCAGCATTTT.

This sequence joins TRBV7-2 and TRBJ2-2, with D possibly TRBD1 on 6 matching bases. CDR1 and CDR2 from the germline V gene are SGHTA and FQGNSA. This CDR3 region has 13 residues. V was pared by 4 bases and J by 6 bases, with 9 bases between. The CDR3 DNA is TGTGCCAGCAGCTCAGGGGCGGCCGGGGAGCTGTTTTTT. Translated: CASSSGAAGELFF. Based on the CDR3 plus reference TRBV7-2 and TRBJ2-2, the full variable domain is GAGVSQSPSNKVTEKGKDVELRCDPISGHTALYWYRQSLGQGLEFLIYFQGNSAPDKSGLPSDRFSAERTGGSVSTLTIQRTQQEDSAVYLCASSSGAAGELFFGEGSRLTVL.

The rearrangement joins TRBV19 to TRBJ2-5, with 7 bases fitting TRBD1. There are 14 residues in the CDR3. V shed 4 bases, J shed 3 bases, and the junction held 5 bases outside the gene matches. Germline CDR1 is LNHDA and CDR2 is SQIVND (reference sequence). The CDR3 is CASSKRDSKETQYF. The CDR3 DNA reads as TGTGCCAGTAGTAAAAGGGACAGTAAAGAGACCCAGTACTTC. The variable domain in full, completed from reference TRBV19 and TRBJ2-5, reads DGGITQSPKYLFRKEGQNVTLSCEQNLNHDAMYWYRQDPGQGLRLIYYSQIVNDFQKGDIAEGYSVSREKKESFPLTVTSAQKNPTAFYLCASSKRDSKETQYFGPGTRLLVL.

This clone occurred a few times. In DNA form, the CDR3 reads TGTGCCAGCAGTGGCCTTTTGAACACTGAAGCTTTCTTT. Translating it yields CASSGLLNTEAFF. This sequence joins TRBV6-6 and TRBJ1-1; D is unresolved. The CDR3 covers 13 residues. The germline V gene encodes CDR1 MNHNY and CDR2 SVGAGI (reference sequence). V was trimmed by 5 bases and J by 0 bases, leaving 7 bases between them.

This sequence joins TRBV6-1 and TRBJ2-7; D possibly corresponds to TRBD2 (5 bases). Germline loops: CDR1 MNHNS, CDR2 SASEGT. V was shortened by 1 base and J by 0 bases, with 10 bases between the two germline ends. The CDR3 has 15 amino acids. The CDR3 reads CASSEGGLSSYEQYF. The CDR3, as DNA: TGTGCCAGCAGTGAAGGAGGGCTCAGCTCCTACGAGCAGTACTTC.

The V and J genes are TRBV5-6 and TRBJ2-1; D might be TRBD1 (6 bases). Germline CDR1 SGHDT, CDR2 YYEEEE. The V and J ends lost 0 bases and 3 bases respectively, with 10 bases between them. The CDR3 runs to 15 residues. As DNA, the CDR3 is TGTGCCAGCAGCTTGGGGGACAACTACTACAATGAGCAGTTCTTC. Amino acids: CASSLGDNYYNEQFF.

This rearrangement joins TRBV4-1 to TRBJ1-5; 7 nucleotides agree with TRBD1. Germline CDR1 and CDR2: MGHRA and YSYEKL. V lost 4 bases to trimming and J lost 0 bases; unmatched junction nucleotides: 12. The CDR3 runs to 18 residues. The CDR3 reads CASSPHPGQPISNQPQHF. The DNA of the CDR3 is TGCGCCAGCAGCCCTCACCCGGGACAGCCGATTAGCAATCAGCCCCAGCATTTT.

The chain uses TRBV3-1 (or the pseudogene TRBV3-2) and TRBJ2-7, with D maybe TRBD1 (5 bases). CDR1 is LGHDT and CDR2 is YNNKEL in the germline V gene (reference sequence). This CDR3 region has 14 residues. The V gene lost 0 bases and the J gene lost 2 bases, with 8 bases spanning the gap. Here the CDR3 reads CASSQEPGTYEQYF. CDR3 nucleotides: TGTGCCAGCAGCCAAGAGCCAGGGACCTACGAGCAGTACTTC.

This clone was detected a few times. J is TRBJ1-2 and V is TRBV5-5; D is unresolved. V shed 4 bases and J shed 4 bases, with 14 bases lying between them. This CDR3 comprises 14 residues. The V gene's germline CDR1 is SGHKS and CDR2 YYEKEE (reference sequence). CDR3: CASSLAGGRYGYTF. As DNA, the CDR3 is TGTGCCAGCAGCCTAGCTGGAGGTCGCTATGGCTACACCTTC.

The V and J genes are TRBV7-8 and TRBJ2-7; 9 bases map to TRBD1. CDR1 and CDR2 from the germline V gene are SGHVS and FQNEAQ. The CDR3 consists of 17 residues. The V gene end was trimmed by 1 base and the J gene end by 2 bases; junction bases not matched to a gene: 9. The CDR3 loop reads CASSLVLIGTGPYEQYF. The DNA of the CDR3 is TGTGCCAGCAGCTTAGTACTTATCGGGACAGGGCCCTACGAGCAGTACTTC.

V and J are TRBV15 and TRBJ1-5, with 7 bases aligning to TRBD1. Germline V lookup: CDR1 LNHNV, CDR2 YYDKDF (reference sequence). V trimming: 0 bases; J trimming: 1 base; junction bases outside the gene matches: 6. The CDR3 spans 17 residues. Here the CDR3 DNA reads TGTGCCACCAGCAGAGATAGTGGGACAGCAAGCAATCAGCCCCAGCATTTT. The encoded protein is CATSRDSGTASNQPQHF.

The chain joins TRBV4-1 to TRBJ2-7; a weak D match, TRBD1 (7 bases). V gave up 3 bases and J gave up 0 bases, with 12 bases separating them. Germline V CDR1 and CDR2: MGHRA, YSYEKL. The CDR3 is made up of 15 amino acids. The CDR3 protein is CASSHGQGGSYEQYF. The CDR3 DNA reads as TGCGCCAGCAGCCATGGGCAGGGGGGCTCCTACGAGCAGTACTTC.

This clone was recorded a few times. This chain uses TRBV4-2 with TRBJ2-7, with 9 bases that match TRBD2. V was pared by 4 bases and J by 5 bases, with 9 bases of the junction left unmatched. Germline lookup yields CDR1 LGHNA and CDR2 YNFKEQ. The CDR3 covers 15 residues. The CDR3 spells CASSPLAGRVHEQYF. CDR3 nucleotides: TGTGCCAGCAGCCCCCTAGCGGGGAGGGTCCACGAGCAGTACTTC.

V and J are TRBV28 and TRBJ2-7; 8 bases line up with TRBD1. The CDR3 consists of 13 residues. Germline CDR1 is MDHEN and CDR2 is SYDVKM. V trimming: 6 bases; J trimming: 2 bases; junction bases outside the gene matches: 3. As DNA, the CDR3 is TGTGCCAGCAGGGCGGGACAGGCCTACGAGCAGTACTTC. This sequence encodes CASRAGQAYEQYF.

This clone was detected once. The rearrangement uses TRBV7-2 and TRBJ2-7, with 11 bases lining up with TRBD1. V lost 7 bases and J lost 5; bases outside the gene matches: 10. The germline V gene has CDR1 SGHTA and CDR2 FQGNSA. The CDR3 has 15 amino acids. CDR3 bases: TGTGCCAGCAACTCAAGGACAGGGGGCTTTAACGAGCAGTACTTC. This gives the protein CASNSRTGGFNEQYF. Combining the CDR3 with reference TRBV7-2 and TRBJ2-7 gives the whole variable domain GAGVSQSPSNKVTEKGKDVELRCDPISGHTALYWYRQSLGQGLEFLIYFQGNSAPDKSGLPSDRFSAERTGGSVSTLTIQRTQQEDSAVYLCASNSRTGGFNEQYFGPGTRLTVT.

This rearrangement joins TRBV11-1 to TRBJ2-7, with D tentatively TRBD1 (5 bases). The CDR3 runs 13 residues. Between the trimmed V and J ends, which lost 1 base and 5 bases, there was a span of 9 bases. Per the germline V gene, CDR1 is SGHAT and CDR2 is FQDESV (reference sequence). The CDR3 sequence: CASSLVRAHEQYF. The CDR3 region has the DNA TGTGCCAGCAGCTTAGTCAGGGCCCACGAGCAGTACTTC.

The chain employs TRBV19 and TRBJ1-3; TRBD1 might be the D (5 bases). The CDR3 has 16 amino acids. Trimming left V 3 bases short and J 0 bases short, with 12 bases between. Germline CDR1 LNHDA, CDR2 SQIVND (reference sequence). CDR3 loop: CASSMSRASSGNTIYF. The CDR3 nucleotides are TGTGCCAGTAGTATGAGCAGGGCTTCCTCTGGAAACACCATATATTTT.